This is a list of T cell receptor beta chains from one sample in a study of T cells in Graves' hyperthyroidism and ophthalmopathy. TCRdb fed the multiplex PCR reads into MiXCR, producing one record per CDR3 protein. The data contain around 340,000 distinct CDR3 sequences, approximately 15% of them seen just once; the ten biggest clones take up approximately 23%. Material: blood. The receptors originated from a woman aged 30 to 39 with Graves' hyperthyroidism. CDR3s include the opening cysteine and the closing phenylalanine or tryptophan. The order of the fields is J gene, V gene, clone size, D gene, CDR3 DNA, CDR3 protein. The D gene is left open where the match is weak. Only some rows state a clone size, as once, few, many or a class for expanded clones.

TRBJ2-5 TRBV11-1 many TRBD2 TGTGCTAGCAGCATGGCGGGAGGGCAGACCCAGTACTTC CASSMAGGQTQYF
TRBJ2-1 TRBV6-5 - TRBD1 TGTGCCAGCAGTTCCGGGACAGGGTTGGGTAATGAGCAGTTCTTC CASSSGTGLGNEQFF
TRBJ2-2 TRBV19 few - TGTGCCAGCGCCGTTTTGCGGTTAGACACCGGGGAGCTGTTTTTT CASAVLRLDTGELFF
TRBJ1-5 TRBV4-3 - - TGCGCCAGCAGCCAAGGCCCCGGGCAGGGGAATATTCAGCCCCAGCATTTT CASSQGPGQGNIQPQHF
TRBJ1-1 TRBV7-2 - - TGTGCCAGCAGCTTAGATTTACGGATTTTGAACACTGAAGCTTTCTTT CASSLDLRILNTEAFF
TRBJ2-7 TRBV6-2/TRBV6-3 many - TGTGCCAGCAGCCCGAGGACTATCGATCCGCGGTACTTC CASSPRTIDPRYF
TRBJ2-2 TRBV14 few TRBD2 TGTGCCAGCAGTCGTCTAGCGGGTAACACCGGGGAGCTGTTTTTT CASSRLAGNTGELFF
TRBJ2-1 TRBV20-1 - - TGCATGGGAGGGGGGGGACGGAATGAGCAGTTCTTC CMGGGGRNEQFF
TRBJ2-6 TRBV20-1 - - TGCAGTGCTACGAGCTCTGGGGCCAACGTCCTGACTTTC CSATSSGANVLTF
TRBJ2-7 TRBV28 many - TGTGCCAGCAGTTTCCCCGAAACGGTGTCCTACGAGCAGTACTTC CASSFPETVSYEQYF
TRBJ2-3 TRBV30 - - TGTGCCTGGAGTCCCAGCGGGCGCACAGATACGCAGTATTTT CAWSPSGRTDTQYF
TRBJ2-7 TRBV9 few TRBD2 TGTGCCAGCAGCCCCTCTCCGGGACTAGCGGGATCCTACGAGCAGTACTTC CASSPSPGLAGSYEQYF
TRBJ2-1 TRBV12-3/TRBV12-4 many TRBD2 TGTGCCAGCCACAGCGGGAGCGGGGGTGAGGCGCAGTTCTTC CASHSGSGGEAQFF
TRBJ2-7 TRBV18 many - TGTGCCAGCTCACCATTTAGCTCCGTACTCTCATACGAGCAGTACTTC CASSPFSSVLSYEQYF
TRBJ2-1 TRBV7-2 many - TGTGCCAGCAGCTCTCCCCCCGTGGAGGCGGCGCGGAATGAGCAGTTCTTC CASSSPPVEAARNEQFF
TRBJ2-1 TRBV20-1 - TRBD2 TGCAGTGCCCCGGGACTAGCGGGAGGGATGTACAATGAGCAGTTCTTC CSAPGLAGGMYNEQFF
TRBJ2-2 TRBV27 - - TGTGCCAGCAGTTTTGGGGTTGCAGCCACCGGGGAGCTGTTTTTT CASSFGVAATGELFF
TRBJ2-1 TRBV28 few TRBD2 TGTGCCAGTGGGGGACTAGCAATATGGAATGAGCAGTTCTTC CASGGLAIWNEQFF
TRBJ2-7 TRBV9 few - TGTGCCAGCAGCGTAGAGCCAGGGGAAGCCTACGAGCAGTACTTC CASSVEPGEAYEQYF
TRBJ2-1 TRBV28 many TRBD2 TGTGCCAGCAGTTTGGGACTAGCGGGAGGGCCGCGCTACAATGAGCAGTTCTTC CASSLGLAGGPRYNEQFF
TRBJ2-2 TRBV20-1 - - TGCAGTGCTAGAGATGGGCTGACTAACACCGGGGAGCTGTTTTTT CSARDGLTNTGELFF
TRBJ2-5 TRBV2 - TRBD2 TGTGCCAGCAGTGAAGGAACCGGGACTAGCGGGAGAAGAGGTGGGACCCAGTACTTC CASSEGTGTSGRRGGTQYF
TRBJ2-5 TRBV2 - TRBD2 TGTGCCAGCGCGCTAGCGGAGGGTCCGGAGACCCAGTACTTC CASALAEGPETQYF
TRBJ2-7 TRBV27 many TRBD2 TGTGCCAGCAGTGTGGGTCTAGCGGGAGCCGAGCAGTACTTC CASSVGLAGAEQYF